The 32 T cell receptor beta chains presented below share a single source sample, sequenced in a study of cytomegalovirus exposure and HLA in healthy donors listed by TCRdb under 2017. Libraries were constructed by the immunoSEQ multiplex PCR assay. For the multiplex PCR, a mixture combining 60 forward primers for TCR Vbeta segments and 13 reverse primers for TCR Jbeta segments was used. As stored in TCRdb, this immuneACCESS dataset retains in-frame rearrangements with V and J assigned. A fraction of the clones does not appear; measured against another copy, unresolved V genes explain less than half of the discrepancy, and the remainder lacks a known reason. Per the sample table, the count is some 33,000 clones. Around 5% of the sample belongs to the ten largest clones. The specimen was PBMCs. Receptors originate from a female donor in good health and CMV-seronegative.

The gene calls are TRBV9 and TRBJ2-1; 9 bases align to TRBD2. Trimming took 4 bases from V and 6 from J; bases not matched to a gene: 8. Germline V gene data show CDR1 as SGDLS and CDR2 as YYNGEE. This CDR3 has 15 amino acids. CDR3 nucleotide sequence: TGTGCCAGCAGCCCTTGGGAGCGGGGGGCCAATGAGCAGTTCTTC. Its protein product is CASSPWERGANEQFF.

This chain links TRBV7-2 with TRBJ2-7, with 7 bases aligning to TRBD2. This CDR3 region has 17 residues. Losses at the gene ends were 5 bases for V and 3 bases for J; bases not matched to a gene: 16. From germline, CDR1 is SGHTA and CDR2 FQGNSA. The CDR3 loop reads CASSPPLAASPLYEQYF. CDR3 DNA: TGTGCCAGCAGCCCCCCCCTAGCGGCCTCGCCTCTCTACGAGCAGTACTTC.

The chain recombines TRBV5-1 with TRBJ1-1; TRBD1 is a possible D gene (5 bases). The CDR3 extends over 13 amino acids. Germline CDR1 SGHRS, CDR2 YFSETQ. V was trimmed by 0 bases and J by 7 bases, leaving 10 bases between them. CDR3 residues: CASSLVDSFEAFF. The DNA for the CDR3 is TGCGCCAGCAGCTTGGTTGACAGTTTTGAAGCTTTCTTT. Full variable domain (missing parts from reference TRBV5-1 and TRBJ1-1): KAGVTQTPRYLIKTRGQQVTLSCSPISGHRSVSWYQQTPGQGLQFLFEYFSETQRNKGNFPGRFSGRQFSNSRSEMNVSTLELGDSALYLCASSLVDSFEAFFGQGTRLTVV.

The gene calls are TRBV6-6 and TRBJ1-2; 8 positions agree with TRBD1. There are 16 residues in the CDR3. With V trimmed by 2 bases and J by 7 bases, 12 bases remained unmatched. The germline V gene has CDR1 MNHNY and CDR2 SVGAGI (reference sequence). DNA for the CDR3: TGTGCCAGCAGTTACCCTCCGGGACAGGCATTAGGTGGCTACACCTTC. Translated, it gives CASSYPPGQALGGYTF.

J is TRBJ1-2 and V is TRBV5-8, with D hard to call. The V end lost 1 base, the J end lost 4 bases, and 11 bases lay between the germline ends. The V gene's germline CDR1 is SGHTS and CDR2 YDEGEE. CDR3 length: 14 amino acids. The CDR3 protein is CASSLSVDVYGYTF. In nucleotides, the CDR3 is TGTGCCAGCAGCTTGTCGGTAGATGTCTATGGCTACACCTTC.

The rearrangement uses TRBV6-5 and TRBJ2-7, with TRBD1 as a possible D gene (6 bases). The CDR3 runs to 16 residues. V was pared by 0 bases and J by 3 bases, with 15 bases between. Germline CDR1 is MNHEY and CDR2 is SVGAGI. CDR3 in amino acids: CASSYSTGGGHYEQYF. DNA of the CDR3: TGTGCCAGCAGTTACTCGACAGGCGGCGGCCACTACGAGCAGTACTTC.

The chain carries TRBV18 and TRBJ1-2; 7 positions agree with TRBD1. The CDR3 has 15 amino acids. With 3 bases clipped from V and 2 bases from J, the junction kept 6 bases outside the gene matches. Germline CDR1 KGHSH, CDR2 LQKENI. CDR3 sequence: CASSPDGTANYGYTF. The CDR3 nucleotides are TGTGCCAGCTCACCGGACGGGACAGCCAACTATGGCTACACCTTC.

The CDR3 region has the DNA TGTGCCAGCTCACCGTCAGCGGGTGGCTACACCTTC. Translation gives CASSPSAGGYTF. The chain carries TRBV18 and TRBJ1-2; D ambiguous. Trimming cost V 3 bases and J 7 bases, with 9 bases left between them. Germline V gene sequence: CDR1 KGHSH, CDR2 LQKENI. The CDR3 totals 12 residues.

The chain couples TRBV7-9 to TRBJ1-1; no clear D. V was trimmed by 10 bases and J by 0 bases, leaving 6 bases between them. The CDR3 runs to 11 residues. Germline V gene data show CDR1 as SEHNR and CDR2 as FQNEAQ (reference sequence). The CDR3: CANGMNTEAFF. As DNA, the CDR3 is TGTGCCAACGGTATGAACACTGAAGCTTTCTTT.

The gene calls are TRBV19 and TRBJ1-2; maybe TRBD1 (5 bases). Germline V gives CDR1 LNHDA, CDR2 SQIVND (reference sequence). This CDR3 is built from 14 residues. Trimming took off 2 bases at V and 8 bases at J, with 15 bases between the two ends. CDR3 nucleotides: TGTGCCAGTAGTATAACAGGCTCTACCGGCGGCTACACCTTC. It is translated as CASSITGSTGGYTF. The full variable domain, completed using reference TRBV19 and TRBJ1-2, is DGGITQSPKYLFRKEGQNVTLSCEQNLNHDAMYWYRQDPGQGLRLIYYSQIVNDFQKGDIAEGYSVSREKKESFPLTVTSAQKNPTAFYLCASSITGSTGGYTFGSGTRLTVV.

The chain employs TRBV6-1 and TRBJ2-1; no definite D call. The germline CDR1 and CDR2 sequences are MNHNS and SASEGT. Trimming removed 3 bases from V and 5 bases from J, with 11 bases in between. This CDR3 has 14 residues. CDR3 sequence: CASSDDPGDNEQFF. The CDR3 DNA sequence: TGTGCCAGCAGTGACGATCCTGGAGACAATGAGCAGTTCTTC.

The chain recombines TRBV21-1 with TRBJ2-5; the table names TRBD1, a call not compared with the DNA. TRBV21-1 is classified as a pseudogene. The CDR3 runs 14 residues. The CDR3 region is CASSKGSNQETQYF. As DNA, the CDR3 is TGTGCCAGCAGCAAAGGTTCAAACCAAGAGACCCAGTACTTC.

The V gene is TRBV2, the J gene TRBJ2-6; weak D call: TRBD1 (7 bases). The CDR3 extends over 17 amino acids. Germline CDR1 reads SNHLY; CDR2 reads FYNNEI. V shed 3 bases and J shed 0 bases, with 12 bases lying between them. CDR3 coding DNA: TGTGCCAGCAGTGAGGAGGGGGCGGGCTCTGGGGCCAACGTCCTGACTTTC. It yields the protein CASSEEGAGSGANVLTF.

The V call is TRBV15, the J call TRBJ1-1; possibly TRBD1 for D (5 bases). V was shortened by 3 bases and J by 2 bases, with 19 bases between the two germline ends. The germline V gene encodes CDR1 LNHNV and CDR2 YYDKDF (reference sequence). This CDR3 spans 17 amino acids. CDR3 nucleotides: TGTGCCACCAGCAGGTACAACTTGGGACTCTTTAACACTGAAGCTTTCTTT. Translation: CATSRYNLGLFNTEAFF. The full variable domain, with the rest looked up from reference TRBV15 and TRBJ1-1, is DAMVIQNPRYQVTQFGKPVTLSCSQTLNHNVMYWYQQKSSQAPKLLFHYYDKDFNNEADTPDNFQSRRPNTSFCFLDIRSPGLGDTAMYLCATSRYNLGLFNTEAFFGQGTRLTVV.

The chain couples TRBV7-8 to TRBJ2-5, with TRBD1 as a possible D gene (6 bases). The CDR3 consists of 14 residues. Trimming stripped 8 bases from V and 5 bases from J, with 18 bases between. CDR1 SGHVS and CDR2 FQNEAQ come from the germline V gene. CDR3 amino acids: CASLPYGTTETQYF. The CDR3 DNA reads TGTGCCAGCCTCCCGTACGGGACAACGGAGACCCAGTACTTC. The complete variable domain, with remaining parts taken from reference TRBV7-8 and TRBJ2-5, reads GAGVSQSPRYKVAKRGQDVALRCDPISGHVSLFWYQQALGQGPEFLTYFQNEAQLDKSGLPSDRFFAERPEGSVSTLKIQRTQQEDSAVYLCASLPYGTTETQYFGPGTRLLVL.

V and J are TRBV4-1 and TRBJ2-1; D gene unclear. In germline, CDR1 is MGHRA, CDR2 YSYEKL. The CDR3 has 14 residues. With 1 base removed from V and 5 bases from J, the gap between germline ends came to 9 bases. CDR3 protein: CASSQADINNEQFF. Here the CDR3 DNA reads TGCGCCAGCAGCCAAGCCGACATCAACAATGAGCAGTTCTTC.

This chain uses TRBV4-3 with TRBJ2-7; D ambiguous. V gave up 1 base and J gave up 2 bases, with 12 bases separating them. CDR3 size: 15 residues. Germline loops: CDR1 LGHNA, CDR2 YSLEER. The CDR3, as DNA: TGCGCCAGCAGCCAAGCATCCGGTGGAGCCTACGAGCAGTACTTC. Its protein product is CASSQASGGAYEQYF.

The J gene is TRBJ2-1, the V gene TRBV10-3; D unclear. This CDR3 contains 12 residues. Trimming shortened V by 3 bases and J by 5 bases, and 5 bases separated the two germline ends. Per germline, CDR1 ENHRY and CDR2 SYGVKD. In nucleotides, the CDR3 is TGTGCCATCAGTGATCCAGACAATGAGCAGTTCTTC. It translates to CAISDPDNEQFF.

The J gene is TRBJ2-5, the V gene TRBV25-1, with 9 bases fitting TRBD1. V was pared by 6 bases and J by 6 bases, with 5 bases of the junction left unmatched. This CDR3 is built from 13 residues. CDR1 MGHDK and CDR2 SYGVNS come from the germline V gene. CDR3 sequence: CASRDRGGKTQYF. The DNA of the CDR3 is TGTGCCAGCAGGGACAGGGGCGGAAAGACCCAGTACTTC.

The chain links TRBV11-1 to TRBJ1-6, with TRBD1 matching over 8 bases. V shed 5 bases and J 5 bases; nucleotides not matched to a gene: 2. Germline values: CDR1 SGHAT, CDR2 FQDESV (reference sequence). The CDR3 covers 14 residues. CDR3 loop: CASSRTGNNSPLHF. CDR3 nucleotide sequence: TGTGCCAGCAGCCGGACAGGGAATAATTCACCCCTCCACTTT.

J is TRBJ2-1 and V is TRBV7-2, with 11 bases fitting TRBD2. Germline V gene lookup returns CDR1 SGHTA and CDR2 FQGNSA. The CDR3 length is 15 residues. V was pared by 3 bases and J by 7 bases, with 5 bases of the junction left unmatched. The CDR3 DNA follows: TGTGCCAGCAGCTTTAGCGGGGGGGCGGTTAATGAGCAGTTCTTC. Translated, it gives CASSFSGGAVNEQFF.

The chain couples TRBV14 to TRBJ2-7; TRBD2 is a possible D gene (7 bases). The germline V gene has CDR1 SGHDN and CDR2 FVKESK. The CDR3 has 15 amino acids. V lost 4 bases to trimming and J lost 3 bases, with 16 bases between them. The CDR3 nucleotides are TGTGCCAGCAGCCCCCCGGGGGGCGCCTTCTACGAGCAGTACTTC. It is translated as CASSPPGGAFYEQYF.

J is TRBJ2-5 and V is TRBV12-5; TRBD2 agrees at 8 bases. Trimming took 7 bases from V and 5 from J; bases not matched to a gene: 6. The CDR3 sequence is 13 residues long. Germline V gives CDR1 LGHNT, CDR2 FRNRAP. The CDR3 coding sequence is TGTGCTAGTGCCCTATCGGGGGGGGAGACCCAGTACTTC. Protein product: CASALSGGETQYF. Drawing the rest from reference TRBV12-5 and TRBJ2-5, the complete variable domain is DARVTQTPRHKVTEMGQEVTMRCQPILGHNTVFWYRQTMMQGLELLAYFRNRAPLDDSGMPKDRFSAEMPDATLATLKIQPSEPRDSAVYFCASALSGGETQYFGPGTRLLVL.

V usage is TRBV7-3 and J usage is TRBJ2-2, with a weak D call TRBD2 (6 bases). Germline-derived CDR1 and CDR2 are SGHTA and FQGTGA. This CDR3 has 14 residues. The V end lost 5 bases, the J end lost 5 bases, and 12 bases lay between the germline ends. The CDR3 DNA reads as TGTGCCAGCAGCCTCGCGGGGAGAACCGGGGAGCTGTTTTTT. Protein product: CASSLAGRTGELFF.

J is TRBJ2-3 and V is TRBV10-2, with 7 bases that match TRBD2. The germline V gene encodes CDR1 WSHSY and CDR2 SAAADI. J was trimmed by 0 bases and V by 1 base; bases with no gene match: 1. The CDR3 sequence is 15 residues long. In DNA, the CDR3 is TGCGCCAGCAGTGAGTGGGGGGGGAGCACAGATACGCAGTATTTT. It translates to CASSEWGGSTDTQYF.

J is TRBJ1-2 and V is TRBV29-1; D is perhaps TRBD1 (5 bases). The CDR3 has 13 residues. Germline loops: CDR1 SQVTM, CDR2 ANQGSEA. V was shortened by 6 bases and J by 1 base, with 12 bases between the two germline ends. In nucleotides, the CDR3 is TGCAGCGTACCAGACAGACATAACTATGGCTACACCTTC. Amino acids: CSVPDRHNYGYTF.

The chain employs TRBV5-1 and TRBJ1-2; TRBD1 matches 8 bases. CDR3 length: 12 residues. With 4 bases clipped from V and 8 bases from J, the junction kept 4 bases outside the gene matches. CDR1 SGHRS and CDR2 YFSETQ come from the germline V gene. The CDR3 protein is CASSDRGWGYTF. Here the CDR3 DNA reads TGCGCCAGCAGCGACAGGGGATGGGGCTACACCTTC.

V and J are TRBV4-2 and TRBJ2-5; D ambiguous. With the DNA end fitting TRBJ2-7 better, the J assignment may be wrong. This CDR3 has 13 residues. Germline assignment: CDR1 LGHNA and CDR2 YNFKEQ. DNA of the CDR3: TGTGCCAGCAGCCAAGGAGACAAATACGAGCAGTACTTC. This codes for CASSQGDKYEQYF.

The chain links TRBV2 to TRBJ2-7; maybe TRBD1 (5 bases). The germline V and J ends were trimmed by 2 bases and 4 bases, with 12 bases remaining between them. CDR3 length: 14 residues. Germline CDR1 and CDR2: SNHLY and FYNNEI. The CDR3: CASSEQGIGYEQYF. The CDR3 DNA sequence: TGTGCCAGCAGTGAACAGGGCATAGGGTACGAGCAGTACTTC. Complete variable domain (other parts from reference TRBV2 and TRBJ2-7): EPEVTQTPSHQVTQMGQEVILRCVPISNHLYFYWYRQILGQKVEFLVSFYNNEISEKSEIFDDQFSVERPDGSNFTLKIRSTKLEDSAMYFCASSEQGIGYEQYFGPGTRLTVT.

The V and J genes are TRBV15 and TRBJ1-5, with D unclear. The V end lost 1 base, the J end lost 2 bases, and 6 bases lay between the germline ends. CDR1 is LNHNV and CDR2 is YYDKDF in the germline V gene (reference sequence). The CDR3 loop spans 14 amino acids. In nucleotides, the CDR3 is TGTGCCACCAGCAGAGCGGGTGGCAATCAGCCCCAGCATTTT. Translated, it gives CATSRAGGNQPQHF.

V gene TRBV5-1 combines with J gene TRBJ2-6; possible D gene TRBD2, 5 bases. Germline CDR1 is SGHRS and CDR2 is YFSETQ. V was trimmed by 3 bases and J by 0 bases, leaving 10 bases between them. This CDR3 spans 16 amino acids. CDR3 bases: TGCGCCAGCAGCTATCCTCGGGGCTCTGGGGCCAACGTCCTGACTTTC. Protein sequence: CASSYPRGSGANVLTF. The whole variable domain, filled in from reference TRBV5-1 and TRBJ2-6, reads KAGVTQTPRYLIKTRGQQVTLSCSPISGHRSVSWYQQTPGQGLQFLFEYFSETQRNKGNFPGRFSGRQFSNSRSEMNVSTLELGDSALYLCASSYPRGSGANVLTFGAGSRLTVL.

The chain couples TRBV7-2 to TRBJ2-1; weak D call: TRBD1 (6 bases). The CDR3 spans 14 residues. Trimming stripped 5 bases from V and 0 bases from J, with 8 bases between. The V gene's germline CDR1 is SGHTA and CDR2 FQGNSA. Here the CDR3 DNA reads TGTGCCAGCAGCGGGGGCCGCTCCTACAATGAGCAGTTCTTC. Protein sequence: CASSGGRSYNEQFF.